What follows are 22 T cell receptor beta chains derived from one specimen sequenced in a study of breast tumors, draining lymph nodes, adjacent tissues. TCRdb re-derived calls from the multiplex PCR reads in MiXCR, one entry per CDR3 protein. The table lists about 220,000 distinct CDR3 sequences, under 35% of them singletons. The lymph nodes were axillary draining lymph nodes from breast cancer patients. The sample comprised axillary lymph node tissue. Every receptor here comes from a female donor with breast cancer. Some clones in this sample may be carry-over from other donors' samples.

This chain uses TRBV5-1 with TRBJ2-6; D is possibly TRBD2 (5 bases). Germline loops: CDR1 SGHRS, CDR2 YFSETQ. The CDR3 extends over 16 amino acids. Trimming stripped 1 base from V and 0 bases from J, with 8 bases between. The CDR3: CASSLRSGSGANVLTF. CDR3 DNA sequence: TGCGCCAGCAGCTTGAGAAGCGGCTCTGGGGCCAACGTCCTGACTTTC.

V usage is TRBV6-5 and J usage is TRBJ1-5; D gene uncertain. Germline V gene sequence: CDR1 MNHEY, CDR2 SVGAGI. The CDR3 extends over 15 amino acids. V was clipped by 6 bases and J by 4 bases, with 16 bases between them. The CDR3 DNA sequence: TGTGCCAGCAGCTATAAGTACGACGGAAATCAGCCCCAGCATTTT. This translates into CASSYKYDGNQPQHF.

This clonotype was counted at least ten times. V gene TRBV7-6 combines with J gene TRBJ1-3; D possibly corresponds to TRBD1 (5 bases). The V end lost 6 bases, the J end lost 10 bases, and 22 bases lay between the germline ends. Germline V gene data show CDR1 as SGHVS and CDR2 as FNYEAQ. The length of the CDR3 is 15 residues. CDR3 region: CASRRDRDSQRTIYF. The CDR3 DNA reads as TGTGCCAGCAGGCGCGACCGGGACTCCCAAAGGACCATATATTTT.

In the case of this clonotype: A much larger clone is a single base away; this may be a read error. V usage is TRBV7-2 and J usage is TRBJ2-7; D is perhaps TRBD1 or TRBD2 (5 bases each). There are 15 residues in the CDR3. Germline assignment: CDR1 SGHTA and CDR2 FQGNSA. CDR3 DNA sequence: TGTGCCGGCAGCTATTTAGAGGGACGATCCTACGAGCAGTACTTC. Translating it yields CAGSYLEGRSYEQYF.

This clonotype was recorded many times. The chain links TRBV2 to TRBJ1-3, with D perhaps matching TRBD1 (5 bases). Looked up from germline, CDR1 is SNHLY and CDR2 is FYNNEI. The CDR3 sequence is 16 residues long. Trimming left V 5 bases short and J 4 bases short, with 18 bases between. The CDR3: CASSRDSFLVGNTIYF. CDR3 DNA sequence: TGTGCCAGCAGTCGAGACAGTTTTTTGGTAGGAAACACCATATATTTT.

Ten or more counts support this clonotype. The genes are TRBV20-1 and TRBJ2-7; a weak D match, TRBD2 (6 bases). The ends were cut back, 6 bases at V and 0 bases at J, with 12 bases in the middle. The CDR3 sequence is 13 residues long. Germline V gene lookup returns CDR1 DFQATT and CDR2 SNEGSKA (reference sequence). CDR3 DNA sequence: TGCAGTGCGTCGACTAGACCCTCCTACGAGCAGTACTTC. It translates to CSASTRPSYEQYF.

This clonotype has ten or more counts. V is TRBV5-1 and J is TRBJ2-6, with 7 bases matching TRBD1. Germline assignment: CDR1 SGHRS and CDR2 YFSETQ. This CDR3 contains 17 residues. Trimming removed 4 bases from V and 0 bases from J; junction bases left unmatched: 7. This CDR3 reads CASSPLAGGSGANVLTF. CDR3 sequence (DNA): TGCGCCAGCAGCCCCCTGGCAGGGGGCTCTGGGGCCAACGTCCTGACTTTC.

This clonotype appeared many times. The V gene is TRBV4-3, the J gene TRBJ2-1, with a tentative D call TRBD1 (6 bases). Germline V gives CDR1 LGHNA, CDR2 YSLEER. Trimming cost V 5 bases and J 8 bases, with 10 bases left between them. CDR3 length equals 12 residues. The CDR3 spells CASSSQGYEQFF. As DNA, the CDR3 is TGCGCCAGCAGCTCACAGGGATATGAGCAGTTCTTC.

The count of this clonotype is one. CDR3 nucleotides: TGTGCCATCAGTGACTTGGCGGGGGGGTTGGGACTGACCATCAACAATGAGCAGTTCTTC. Amino acids: CAISDLAGGLGLTINNEQFF. This chain uses TRBV10-3 with TRBJ2-1; 9 nucleotides line up with TRBD2. Germline assignment: CDR1 ENHRY and CDR2 SYGVKD. The CDR3 is 20 amino acids. V dropped 3 bases and J dropped 5; count of bases not matched to a gene: 20.

This clonotype was counted a few times. This chain joins TRBV7-9 and TRBJ2-4; D is perhaps TRBD1 (6 bases). The CDR3 covers 15 residues. The V and J ends lost 5 bases and 10 bases respectively, with 21 bases between them. Per germline, CDR1 SEHNR and CDR2 FQNEAQ (reference sequence). The CDR3 DNA sequence: TGTGCCAGCAGCGGGAGCTCCGGGACACCCGTGATTCAGTACTTC. Translated: CASSGSSGTPVIQYF.

This clonotype showed up many times. This sequence joins TRBV19 and TRBJ2-2; perhaps TRBD1 as D (6 bases). Germline V gene sequence: CDR1 LNHDA, CDR2 SQIVND (reference sequence). This CDR3 comprises 16 residues. V was cut by 6 bases and J by 2 bases, with 16 bases left in between. The CDR3 here is CASRPRATGNTGELFF. The DNA of the CDR3 is TGTGCCAGTAGACCAAGAGCGACAGGAAACACCGGGGAGCTGTTTTTT.

The chain couples TRBV20-1 to TRBJ2-5; 8 bases line up with TRBD1. Germline CDR1 and CDR2: DFQATT and SNEGSKA (reference sequence). The CDR3 contains 13 residues. The ends lost 2 bases at V and 3 bases at J; junction bases unmatched: 2. In DNA, the CDR3 is TGCAGTGCTAGAAGGACAGGGAAAGAGACCCAGTACTTC. Amino acids: CSARRTGKETQYF.

Only a few counts were recorded for this clonotype. V usage is TRBV10-3 and J usage is TRBJ2-7, with 9 bases matching TRBD2. The CDR3 runs to 15 residues. Germline V CDR1 and CDR2: ENHRY, SYGVKD. The J segment lost 6 bases and the V segment lost 10 bases, leaving 16 bases of the junction unmatched. The CDR3 sequence is CASVIAGVFTSEQYF. For the CDR3, the DNA is TGTGCCAGTGTAATAGCGGGAGTCTTTACTAGCGAGCAGTACTTC.

This clonotype was seen ten or more times. The rearrangement links TRBV4-1 to TRBJ2-7; D perhaps matches TRBD2 (5 bases). The V end was cut by 2 bases, the J end by 4 bases, with 12 bases between. The CDR3 length is 14 residues. Per the germline V gene, CDR1 is MGHRA and CDR2 is YSYEKL. The CDR3 DNA reads TGCGCCAGCAGCCAACCAGCTGAGGGATACGAGCAGTACTTC. Translated, it gives CASSQPAEGYEQYF.

For this clonotype: The CDR3 does not close with the conserved phenylalanine or tryptophan, likely indicating a read error. The chain links TRBV6-1 to TRBJ2-7; possibly TRBD1 or TRBD2 for D (5 bases each). The CDR3 is 14 residues long. The germline V gene encodes CDR1 MNHNS and CDR2 SASEGT. V lost 5 bases and J 6 bases, leaving 17 bases between the germline ends. The CDR3 DNA follows: TGTGCCAGCAGTCGGGGCGGGCAGAAGGGCGAGCAGTACTTG. This sequence encodes CASSRGGQKGEQYL.

This clonotype appeared many times. J is TRBJ2-7 and V is TRBV5-1; 8 bases are a match to TRBD1. CDR1 is SGHRS and CDR2 is YFSETQ in the germline V gene. Trimming cost V 0 bases and J 3 bases; bases outside gene matches: 2. CDR3 length: 14 amino acids. The CDR3 reads CASSLVGQGYEQYF. The CDR3 DNA is TGCGCCAGCAGCTTGGTCGGACAGGGCTACGAGCAGTACTTC.

At least ten counts were recorded for this clonotype. The J gene is TRBJ2-1, the V gene TRBV24-1, with TRBD2 matching over 12 bases. The V and J ends lost 7 bases and 9 bases, in that order; junction bases with no gene match: 15. The CDR3 is made up of 17 amino acids. Germline V lookup: CDR1 KGHDR, CDR2 SFDVKD. For the CDR3, the DNA is TGTGCCACCAGCGCACCCTCGCTGGGACTAGCGGGTTCTGAGCAGTTCTTC. This translates into CATSAPSLGLAGSEQFF.

This clonotype was picked up many times. The chain uses TRBV12-3 or TRBV12-4 and TRBJ2-7, with 12 bases lining up with TRBD2. CDR3 length: 15 residues. J gave up 4 bases and V 6 bases, and 7 bases lay outside the gene matches. In DNA form, the CDR3 reads TGTGCCAGCAGGACGACTAGCGGGAGACAGTACGAGCAGTACTTC. As protein: CASRTTSGRQYEQYF.

This sequence joins TRBV12-3 or TRBV12-4 and TRBJ2-2; D is unclear. CDR3 length: 11 amino acids. V lost 11 bases to trimming and J lost 5 bases, with 9 bases between them. The CDR3 loop is CAGKFTGELFF. The DNA of the CDR3 is TGTGCCGGCAAGTTTACCGGGGAGCTGTTTTTT.

This clonotype was detected ten times or more. The chain joins TRBV7-8 to TRBJ2-7, with 9 bases aligning to TRBD2. CDR1 SGHVS and CDR2 FQNEAQ come from the germline V gene. V was clipped by 5 bases and J by 4 bases; unmatched bases: 3. The CDR3 has 13 amino acids. In DNA, the CDR3 is TGTGCCAGCAGCGTGACTAGCGGTTACGAGCAGTACTTC. It translates to CASSVTSGYEQYF. The whole variable domain, remainder taken from reference TRBV7-8 and TRBJ2-7, is GAGVSQSPRYKVAKRGQDVALRCDPISGHVSLFWYQQALGQGPEFLTYFQNEAQLDKSGLPSDRFFAERPEGSVSTLKIQRTQQEDSAVYLCASSVTSGYEQYFGPGTRLTVT.

This clonotype has a count of ten or more. The chain links TRBV11-3 to TRBJ1-4; perhaps TRBD1 as D (6 bases). Between the trimmed V and J ends, which lost 0 bases and 15 bases, there was a span of 14 bases. This CDR3 is built from 13 residues. In germline, CDR1 is SGHNT, CDR2 YENEEA. CDR3 nucleotide sequence: TGTGCCAGCAGCTTAGATTTGGGGGCGCGTGTGTTTTTT. It codes for CASSLDLGARVFF.

This clonotype was counted many times. This sequence joins TRBV7-8 and TRBJ1-2, with D perhaps matching TRBD1 (6 bases). This CDR3 spans 15 amino acids. V gave up 0 bases and J gave up 6 bases, with 14 bases separating them. Germline lookup yields CDR1 SGHVS and CDR2 FQNEAQ. The CDR3 DNA reads TGTGCCAGCAGCTTAGCATCGGGGGGGCACAATGGCTACACCTTC. This codes for CASSLASGGHNGYTF.